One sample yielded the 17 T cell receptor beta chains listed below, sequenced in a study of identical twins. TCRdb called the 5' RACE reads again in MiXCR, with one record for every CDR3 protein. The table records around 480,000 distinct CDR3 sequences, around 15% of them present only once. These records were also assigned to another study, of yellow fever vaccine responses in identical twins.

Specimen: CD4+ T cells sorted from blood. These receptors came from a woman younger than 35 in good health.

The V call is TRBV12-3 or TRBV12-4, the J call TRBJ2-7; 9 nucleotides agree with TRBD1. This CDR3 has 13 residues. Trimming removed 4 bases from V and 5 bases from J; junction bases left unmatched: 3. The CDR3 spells CASSSGTGHEQYF. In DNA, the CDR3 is TGTGCCAGCAGTTCCGGGACAGGGCACGAGCAGTACTTC.

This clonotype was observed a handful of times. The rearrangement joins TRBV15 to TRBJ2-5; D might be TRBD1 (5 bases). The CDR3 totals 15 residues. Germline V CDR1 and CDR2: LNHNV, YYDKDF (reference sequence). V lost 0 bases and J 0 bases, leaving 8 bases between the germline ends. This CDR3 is CATSRDRRDQETQYF. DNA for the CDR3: TGTGCCACCAGCAGAGATCGCAGGGACCAAGAGACCCAGTACTTC.

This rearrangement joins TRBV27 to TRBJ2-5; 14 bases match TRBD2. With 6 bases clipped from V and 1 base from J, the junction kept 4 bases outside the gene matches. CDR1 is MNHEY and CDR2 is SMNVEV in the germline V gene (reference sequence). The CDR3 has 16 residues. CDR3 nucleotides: TGTGCCAGCAGAAGACTAGCGGGGGGGTTCCAAGAGACCCAGTACTTC. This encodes CASRRLAGGFQETQYF.

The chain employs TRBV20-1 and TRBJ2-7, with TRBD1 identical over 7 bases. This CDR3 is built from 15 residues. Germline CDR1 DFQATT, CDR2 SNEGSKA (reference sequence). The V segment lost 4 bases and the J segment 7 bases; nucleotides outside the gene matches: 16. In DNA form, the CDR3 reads TGCAGTGCTAATCCCGGGACAGTCCCCCGGCGAGAGCAGTACTTC. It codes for CSANPGTVPRREQYF.

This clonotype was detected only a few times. The CDR3 coding sequence is TGCGCCAGCAGCGCAGGGACAGGCCTCCACAATGAGCAGTTCTTC. Translation gives CASSAGTGLHNEQFF. V and J are TRBV5-1 and TRBJ2-1, with 8 bases lining up with TRBD1. The germline V gene has CDR1 SGHRS and CDR2 YFSETQ. The CDR3 runs 15 residues. Unmatched junction bases numbered 8, after V lost 4 bases and J lost 5 bases.

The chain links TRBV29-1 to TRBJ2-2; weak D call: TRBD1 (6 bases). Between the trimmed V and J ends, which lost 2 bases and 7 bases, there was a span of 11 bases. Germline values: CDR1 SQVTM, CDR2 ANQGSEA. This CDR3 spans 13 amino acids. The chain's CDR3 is CSVEPAGVGELFF. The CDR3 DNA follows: TGCAGCGTTGAACCGGCAGGGGTCGGGGAGCTGTTTTTT.

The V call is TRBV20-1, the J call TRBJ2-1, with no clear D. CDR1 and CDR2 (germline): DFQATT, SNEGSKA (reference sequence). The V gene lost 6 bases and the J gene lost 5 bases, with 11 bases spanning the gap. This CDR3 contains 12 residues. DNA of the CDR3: TGCAGTGCCGTTAAACGAAACAATGAGCAGTTCTTC. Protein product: CSAVKRNNEQFF.

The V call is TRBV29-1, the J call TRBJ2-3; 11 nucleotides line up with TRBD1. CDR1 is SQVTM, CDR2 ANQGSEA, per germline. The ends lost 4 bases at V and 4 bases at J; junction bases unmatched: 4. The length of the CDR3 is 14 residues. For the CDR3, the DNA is TGCAGCGTTGGGACAGGGGGCCGGGCAGATACGCAGTATTTT. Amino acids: CSVGTGGRADTQYF.

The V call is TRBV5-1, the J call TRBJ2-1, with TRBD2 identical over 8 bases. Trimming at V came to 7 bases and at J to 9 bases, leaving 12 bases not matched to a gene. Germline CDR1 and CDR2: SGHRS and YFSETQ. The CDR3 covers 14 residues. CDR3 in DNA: TGCGCCAGCTGCTCTCGGGGGGGGGACGTTGAGCAGTTCTTC. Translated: CASCSRGGDVEQFF.

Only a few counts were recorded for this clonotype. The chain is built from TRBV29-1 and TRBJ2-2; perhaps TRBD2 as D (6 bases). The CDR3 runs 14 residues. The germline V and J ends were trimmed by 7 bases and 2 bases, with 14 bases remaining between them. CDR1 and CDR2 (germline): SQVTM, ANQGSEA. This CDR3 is CSALRDSNTGELFF. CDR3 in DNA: TGCAGCGCTCTCCGGGACTCTAACACCGGGGAGCTGTTTTTT.

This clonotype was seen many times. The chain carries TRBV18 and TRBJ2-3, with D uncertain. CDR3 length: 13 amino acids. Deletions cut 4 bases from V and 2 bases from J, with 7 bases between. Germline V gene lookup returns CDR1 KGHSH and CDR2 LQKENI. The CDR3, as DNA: TGTGCCAGCTCACTAGCCCTCACAGATACGCAGTATTTT. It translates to CASSLALTDTQYF.

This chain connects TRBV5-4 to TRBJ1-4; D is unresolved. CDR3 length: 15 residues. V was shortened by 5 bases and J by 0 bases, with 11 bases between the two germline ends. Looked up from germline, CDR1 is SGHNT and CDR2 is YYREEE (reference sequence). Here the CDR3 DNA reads TGTGCCAGCAGTTTCGACACAGCAACTAATGAAAAACTGTTTTTT. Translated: CASSFDTATNEKLFF.

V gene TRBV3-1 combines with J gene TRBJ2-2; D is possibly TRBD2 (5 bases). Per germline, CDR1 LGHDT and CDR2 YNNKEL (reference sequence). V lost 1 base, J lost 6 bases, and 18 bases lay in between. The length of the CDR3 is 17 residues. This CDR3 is CASSQAPAAGSAGELFF. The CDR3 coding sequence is TGTGCCAGCAGCCAAGCCCCAGCGGCAGGCTCCGCCGGGGAGCTGTTTTTT. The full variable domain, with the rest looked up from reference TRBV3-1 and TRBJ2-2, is DTAVSQTPKYLVTQMGNDKSIKCEQNLGHDTMYWYKQDSKKFLKIMFSYNNKELIINETVPNRFSPKSPDKAHLNLHINSLELGDSAVYFCASSQAPAAGSAGELFFGEGSRLTVL.

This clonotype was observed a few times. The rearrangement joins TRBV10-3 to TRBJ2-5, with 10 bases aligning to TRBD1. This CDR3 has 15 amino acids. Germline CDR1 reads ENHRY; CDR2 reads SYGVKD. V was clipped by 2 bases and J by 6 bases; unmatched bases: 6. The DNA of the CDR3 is TGTGCCATCAGTGAGCAGGGACAGGGGAGGAAGACCCAGTACTTC. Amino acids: CAISEQGQGRKTQYF.

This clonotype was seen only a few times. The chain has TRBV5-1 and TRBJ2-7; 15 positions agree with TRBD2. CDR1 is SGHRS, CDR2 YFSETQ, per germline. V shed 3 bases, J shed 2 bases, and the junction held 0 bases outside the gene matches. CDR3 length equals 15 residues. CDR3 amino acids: CASSWTSGGAYEQYF. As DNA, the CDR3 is TGCGCCAGCAGCTGGACTAGCGGGGGGGCCTACGAGCAGTACTTC.

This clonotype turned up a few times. The CDR3 spells CSAPNGREYEQYF. The CDR3 region has the DNA TGCAGTGCCCCTAACGGGAGGGAGTACGAGCAGTACTTC. The chain combines TRBV20-1 with TRBJ2-7; 8 bases align to TRBD2. CDR3 length equals 13 residues. The germline CDR1 and CDR2 sequences are DFQATT and SNEGSKA (reference sequence). The J segment lost 4 bases and the V segment lost 6 bases, leaving 8 bases of the junction unmatched.

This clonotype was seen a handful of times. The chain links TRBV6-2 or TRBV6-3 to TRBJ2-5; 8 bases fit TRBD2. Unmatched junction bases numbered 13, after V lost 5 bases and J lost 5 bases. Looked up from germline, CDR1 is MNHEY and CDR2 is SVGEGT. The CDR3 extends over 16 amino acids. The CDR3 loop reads CASSLIPGTSEETQYF. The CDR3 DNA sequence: TGTGCCAGCAGTCTAATTCCCGGGACTAGTGAGGAGACCCAGTACTTC.